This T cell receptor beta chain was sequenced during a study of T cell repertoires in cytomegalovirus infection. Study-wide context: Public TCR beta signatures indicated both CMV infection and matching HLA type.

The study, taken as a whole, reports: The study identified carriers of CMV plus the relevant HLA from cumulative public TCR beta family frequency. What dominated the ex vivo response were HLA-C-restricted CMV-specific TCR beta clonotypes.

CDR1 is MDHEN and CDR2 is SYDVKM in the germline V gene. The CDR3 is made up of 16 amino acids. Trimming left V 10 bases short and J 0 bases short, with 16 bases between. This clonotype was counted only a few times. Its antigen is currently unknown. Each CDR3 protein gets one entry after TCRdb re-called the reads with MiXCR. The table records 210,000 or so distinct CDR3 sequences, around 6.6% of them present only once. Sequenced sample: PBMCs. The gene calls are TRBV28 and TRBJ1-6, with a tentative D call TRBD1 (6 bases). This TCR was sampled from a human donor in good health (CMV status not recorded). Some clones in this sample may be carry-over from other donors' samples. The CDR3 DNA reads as TGTGCCACCGATTCTACGGGGGCCTCCTATAATTCACCCCTCCACTTT. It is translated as CATDSTGASYNSPLHF.